A single sample gave rise to the 26 T cell receptor beta chains below, sequenced in a study of control samples from healthy donors and cancer patients. The table came from immunoSEQ multiplex PCR; TCRdb's copy has only in-frame clones and leaves some out. The data contain 65,000 to 100,000 clones, roughly 89% of them singletons. The specimen sequenced was blood. The receptor source for this set is a man in his fifties in good health.

This chain joins TRBV7-2 and TRBJ1-2; no clear D gene. CDR1 is SGHTA, CDR2 FQGNSA, per germline. Trimming removed 0 bases at V and 8 bases at J, with 10 bases between. There are 13 residues in the CDR3. CDR3 in DNA: TGTGCCAGCAGCTTAGCAGACCAAGCCGGCTACACCTTC. Protein: CASSLADQAGYTF.

V gene TRBV29-1 combines with J gene TRBJ2-4; no clear D. This CDR3 region has 12 residues. The germline V gene has CDR1 SQVTM and CDR2 ANQGSEA. V lost 4 bases and J 1 base, leaving 5 bases between the germline ends. CDR3 protein: CSVVGAKNIQYF. DNA of the CDR3: TGCAGCGTTGTTGGGGCCAAAAACATTCAGTACTTC.

The chain combines TRBV5-1 with TRBJ1-2, with TRBD1 as a possible D gene (5 bases). Germline V gene data show CDR1 as SGHRS and CDR2 as YFSETQ. Trimming took off 2 bases at V and 0 bases at J, with 20 bases between the two ends. The CDR3 loop spans 18 amino acids. CDR3 amino acids: CASSFQSRRQQANYGYTF. Written as DNA, the CDR3 is TGCGCCAGCAGCTTCCAGAGTCGACGACAGCAAGCTAACTATGGCTACACCTTC.

The rearrangement uses TRBV30 and TRBJ2-6; weak D call: TRBD1 (5 bases). The CDR3 is 16 residues long. V dropped 5 bases and J dropped 0 bases, with 14 bases sitting between them. Looked up from germline, CDR1 is GTSNPN and CDR2 is SVGIG (reference sequence). The CDR3 loop is CAWGHLDFSGANVLTF. The CDR3 DNA follows: TGTGCCTGGGGACACTTGGATTTCTCTGGGGCCAACGTCCTGACTTTC.

The chain couples TRBV5-6 to TRBJ2-3; no clear D gene. The germline V gene has CDR1 SGHDT and CDR2 YYEEEE. The CDR3 sequence is 12 residues long. Deletions cut 0 bases from V and 6 bases from J, with 5 bases between. The CDR3 here is CASSLVWDTQYF. CDR3 DNA: TGTGCCAGCAGCTTGGTATGGGATACGCAGTATTTT. Drawing the rest from reference TRBV5-6 and TRBJ2-3, the complete variable domain is DAGVTQSPTHLIKTRGQQVTLRCSPKSGHDTVSWYQQALGQGPQFIFQYYEEEERQRGNFPDRFSGHQFPNYSSELNVNALLLGDSALYLCASSLVWDTQYFGPGTRLTVL.

V and J are TRBV10-3 and TRBJ1-3; D uncertain. CDR3 length: 13 amino acids. V was cut by 3 bases and J by 2 bases, with 5 bases left in between. The V gene's germline CDR1 is ENHRY and CDR2 SYGVKD. The DNA for the CDR3 is TGTGCCATCAGTGAAGTGGCTGGAAACACCATATATTTT. This sequence encodes CAISEVAGNTIYF.

The chain uses TRBV24-1 and TRBJ1-2; D remains unclear. Germline-derived CDR1 and CDR2 are KGHDR and SFDVKD. This CDR3 spans 13 amino acids. Deletions cut 2 bases from V and 4 bases from J, with 7 bases between. DNA for the CDR3: TGTGCCACCAGTGATTCGTCAGCCTATGGCTACACCTTC. This encodes CATSDSSAYGYTF.

CDR3 DNA sequence: TGTGCCAGCAGTCCAGCACTTAGGGGGGAGACCCAGTACTTC. Protein: CASSPALRGETQYF. The rearrangement uses TRBV2 and TRBJ2-5; D may be TRBD1 (6 bases). Germline V lookup: CDR1 SNHLY, CDR2 FYNNEI. The CDR3 is 14 amino acids. V was pared by 5 bases and J by 5 bases, with 15 bases between.

The rearrangement joins TRBV27 to TRBJ2-1, with D possibly matching TRBD1 (6 bases). Germline CDR1 and CDR2: MNHEY and SMNVEV (reference sequence). V was pared by 2 bases and J by 5 bases, with 13 bases between. The CDR3 loop spans 15 amino acids. The CDR3 sequence is CASSLTQGVHNEQFF. The CDR3 DNA reads as TGTGCCAGCAGTTTAACACAGGGTGTCCACAATGAGCAGTTCTTC.

This chain joins TRBV6-5 and TRBJ2-7, with 9 positions matching TRBD1. CDR1 is MNHEY, CDR2 SVGAGI, per germline. This CDR3 contains 14 residues. Trimming at V came to 6 bases and at J to 5 bases, leaving 8 bases not matched to a gene. The CDR3 DNA reads TGTGCCAGCAGCTACCTCCGGGACAGGGACGAGCAGTACTTC. Amino acid sequence: CASSYLRDRDEQYF.

The chain is built from TRBV24-1 and TRBJ1-1; TRBD1 aligns across 8 bases. This CDR3 is 14 amino acids long. The V gene end was trimmed by 7 bases and the J gene end by 5 bases; junction bases not matched to a gene: 8. Looked up from germline, CDR1 is KGHDR and CDR2 is SFDVKD. In DNA, the CDR3 is TGTGCCACCAGCCCAGGGGGCGCGGGAACTGAAGCTTTCTTT. This sequence encodes CATSPGGAGTEAFF.

The gene calls are TRBV24-1 and TRBJ1-2; no firm D call. The CDR3 totals 13 residues. V lost 7 bases to trimming and J lost 7 bases, with 15 bases between them. Per germline, CDR1 KGHDR and CDR2 SFDVKD. CDR3 DNA: TGTGCCACCAGCGTCGGCGGGCCGGGTGGCTACACCTTC. Translating gives CATSVGGPGGYTF.

CDR3 DNA sequence: TGTGCCAGTAGTATCAACGGACAGAGGTTGGAGACCCAGTACTTC. Amino acids: CASSINGQRLETQYF. The V and J genes are TRBV19 and TRBJ2-5; a possible D gene is TRBD1 (6 bases). V lost 3 bases and J lost 5, with 16 bases in between. CDR3 length: 15 amino acids. The germline V gene encodes CDR1 LNHDA and CDR2 SQIVND (reference sequence).

The chain has TRBV6-6 and TRBJ1-5, with D uncertain. Trimming removed 10 bases at V and 4 bases at J, with 11 bases between. Germline CDR1 is MNHNY and CDR2 is SVGAGI (reference sequence). The CDR3 length is 12 residues. CDR3 residues: CAIKEGNQPQHF. For the CDR3, the DNA is TGTGCCATCAAGGAAGGGAATCAGCCCCAGCATTTT.

The V call is TRBV5-1, the J call TRBJ1-1; no reliable D call. The V gene lost 0 bases and the J gene lost 5 bases, with 8 bases spanning the gap. Germline CDR1 and CDR2: SGHRS and YFSETQ. The CDR3 is 13 residues long. Here the CDR3 reads CASSLDGVTEAFF. Here the CDR3 DNA reads TGCGCCAGCAGCTTGGATGGGGTTACTGAAGCTTTCTTT.

The chain uses TRBV7-2 and TRBJ2-5; D tentatively fits TRBD1 or TRBD2 (6 bases each). There are 13 residues in the CDR3. CDR1 is SGHTA and CDR2 is FQGNSA in the germline V gene. Trimming removed 3 bases at V and 5 bases at J, with 10 bases between. CDR3: CASSFGGRETQYF. CDR3 nucleotides: TGTGCCAGCAGCTTTGGGGGGCGGGAGACCCAGTACTTC.

The chain links TRBV6-6 to TRBJ1-1; no definite D call. Germline V lookup: CDR1 MNHNY, CDR2 SVGAGI (reference sequence). Trimming shortened V by 2 bases and J by 2 bases, and 12 bases separated the two germline ends. This CDR3 contains 15 residues. CDR3 DNA sequence: TGTGCCAGCAGTTACGGAGACACCACCAACACTGAAGCTTTCTTT. Translation: CASSYGDTTNTEAFF.

The sample holds a few counts of this clone. The chain's CDR3 is CASSSGQYYGYTF. CDR3 nucleotide sequence: TGTGCCAGCAGTTCGGGACAGTACTATGGCTACACCTTC. The chain is built from TRBV27 and TRBJ1-2, with 7 bases fitting TRBD1. Germline V gene sequence: CDR1 MNHEY, CDR2 SMNVEV (reference sequence). After removal of 4 bases from V and 3 bases from J, the junction contained 2 bases not matched to a gene. This CDR3 region has 13 residues.

The chain employs TRBV5-1 and TRBJ1-3; the match to TRBD1 covers 7 bases. V trimming: 0 bases; J trimming: 2 bases; junction bases outside the gene matches: 2. The CDR3 sequence is 15 residues long. Germline CDR1 is SGHRS and CDR2 is YFSETQ. In DNA, the CDR3 is TGCGCCAGCAGCTTGGAGACAGGGACTGGAAACACCATATATTTT. The encoded protein is CASSLETGTGNTIYF.

This clone was detected once. The chain links TRBV5-4 to TRBJ2-1; 12 nucleotides agree with TRBD1. The CDR3 covers 14 residues. The germline V gene encodes CDR1 SGHNT and CDR2 YYREEE (reference sequence). Trimming at V came to 3 bases and at J to 8 bases, leaving 3 bases not matched to a gene. CDR3 DNA sequence: TGTGCCAGCAGCTCCGGGACAGGGGGCTATGAGCAGTTCTTC. Translated: CASSSGTGGYEQFF.

The chain has TRBV18 and TRBJ2-1, with TRBD1 matching over 7 bases. Germline loops: CDR1 KGHSH, CDR2 LQKENI. The CDR3 is 13 residues long. With V trimmed by 7 bases and J by 5 bases, 5 bases remained unmatched. The CDR3: CASLTGVHNEQFF. CDR3 bases: TGTGCCAGCTTAACAGGGGTCCACAATGAGCAGTTCTTC.

Of note for this clone: Other nucleotide sequences in the sample specify the same CDR3. V and J are TRBV6-5 and TRBJ1-1, with 7 bases that match TRBD1. The CDR3 is made up of 14 amino acids. The J segment lost 2 bases and the V segment lost 7 bases, leaving 7 bases of the junction unmatched. CDR1 MNHEY and CDR2 SVGAGI come from the germline V gene. The CDR3 is CASTNRGGNTEAFF. CDR3 nucleotides: TGTGCCAGCACCAACAGGGGAGGAAACACTGAAGCTTTCTTT.

V usage is TRBV19 and J usage is TRBJ1-3; no clear D. From germline, CDR1 is LNHDA and CDR2 SQIVND (reference sequence). This CDR3 region has 17 residues. V lost 0 bases and J lost 5, with 17 bases in between. The CDR3, as DNA: TGTGCCAGTAGTATAGATTTCTCCACAGAACAACGAAACACCATATATTTT. Translated: CASSIDFSTEQRNTIYF. Combining the CDR3 with reference TRBV19 and TRBJ1-3 gives the whole variable domain DGGITQSPKYLFRKEGQNVTLSCEQNLNHDAMYWYRQDPGQGLRLIYYSQIVNDFQKGDIAEGYSVSREKKESFPLTVTSAQKNPTAFYLCASSIDFSTEQRNTIYFGEGSWLTVV.

The genes are TRBV9 and TRBJ1-2, with TRBD1 identical over 8 bases. The germline V gene encodes CDR1 SGDLS and CDR2 YYNGEE. The CDR3 contains 13 residues. Trimming removed 4 bases from V and 8 bases from J; junction bases left unmatched: 7. The CDR3 bases are TGTGCCAGCAGCAATACAGGGGGAGGAGGCTACACCTTC. Its translation: CASSNTGGGGYTF.

This clone was seen just once. This sequence joins TRBV7-2 and TRBJ2-3; TRBD1 is a possible D gene (5 bases). The CDR3 is 13 amino acids. Deletions cut 5 bases from V and 3 bases from J, with 9 bases between. Looked up from germline, CDR1 is SGHTA and CDR2 is FQGNSA. The CDR3 coding sequence is TGTGCCAGCAGCCGACGACAGACAGATACGCAGTATTTT. This codes for CASSRRQTDTQYF.

The chain has TRBV12-5 and TRBJ1-5, with TRBD1 as a possible D gene (6 bases). V was pared by 0 bases and J by 11 bases, with 14 bases between. The CDR3 contains 14 residues. Germline CDR1 is LGHNT and CDR2 is FRNRAP. CDR3 sequence: CASGLVEGGGSQHF. CDR3 DNA: TGTGCTAGTGGTTTGGTAGAGGGGGGAGGGTCCCAGCATTTT.